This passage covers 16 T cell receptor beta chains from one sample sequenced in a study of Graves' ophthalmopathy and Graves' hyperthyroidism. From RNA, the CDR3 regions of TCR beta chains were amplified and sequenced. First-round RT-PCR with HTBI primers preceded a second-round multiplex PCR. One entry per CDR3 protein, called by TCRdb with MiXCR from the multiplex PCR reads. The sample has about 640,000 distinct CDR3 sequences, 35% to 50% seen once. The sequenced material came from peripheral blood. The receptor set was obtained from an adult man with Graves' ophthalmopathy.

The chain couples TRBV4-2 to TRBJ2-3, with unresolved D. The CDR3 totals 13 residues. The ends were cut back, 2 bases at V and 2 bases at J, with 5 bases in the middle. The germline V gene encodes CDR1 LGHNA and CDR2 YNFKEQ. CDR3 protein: CASSQRATDTQYF. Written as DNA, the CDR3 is TGTGCCAGCAGCCAACGGGCCACAGATACGCAGTATTTT.

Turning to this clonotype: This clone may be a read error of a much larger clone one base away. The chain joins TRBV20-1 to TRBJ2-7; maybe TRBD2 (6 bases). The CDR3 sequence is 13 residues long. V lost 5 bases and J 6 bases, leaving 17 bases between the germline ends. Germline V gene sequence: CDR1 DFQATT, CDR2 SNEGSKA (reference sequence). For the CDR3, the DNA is TGCAGTGCTGGTGCGGAGGGTCCCGTCGAGCAGTACTTC. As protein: CSAGAEGPVEQYF.

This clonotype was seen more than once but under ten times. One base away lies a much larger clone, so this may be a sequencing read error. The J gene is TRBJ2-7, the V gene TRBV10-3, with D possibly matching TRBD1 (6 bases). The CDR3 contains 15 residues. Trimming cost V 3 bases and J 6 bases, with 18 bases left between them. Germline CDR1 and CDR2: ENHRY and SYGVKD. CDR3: CAISEYGQRAGEQYF. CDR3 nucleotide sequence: TGTGCCATCAGTGAATACGGACAGAGGGCGGGCGAGCAGTACTTC.

CDR3 residues: CASSESRGSGANVLTF. CDR3 DNA sequence: TGCGCCAGCAGTGAGTCGAGGGGCTCTGGGGCCAACGTCCTGACTTTC. J is TRBJ2-6 and V is TRBV10-2, with D possibly being TRBD1 or TRBD2 (5 bases each). The germline V gene encodes CDR1 WSHSY and CDR2 SAAADI. The V end lost 0 bases, the J end lost 0 bases, and 6 bases lay between the germline ends. The CDR3 sequence is 16 residues long.

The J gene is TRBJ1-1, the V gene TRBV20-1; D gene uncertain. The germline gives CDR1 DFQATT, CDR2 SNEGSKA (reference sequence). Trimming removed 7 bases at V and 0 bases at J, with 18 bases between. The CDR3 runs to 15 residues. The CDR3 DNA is TGCAGTGTTGTAGTAGGTTATCGGATGAACACTGAAGCTTTCTTT. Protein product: CSVVVGYRMNTEAFF.

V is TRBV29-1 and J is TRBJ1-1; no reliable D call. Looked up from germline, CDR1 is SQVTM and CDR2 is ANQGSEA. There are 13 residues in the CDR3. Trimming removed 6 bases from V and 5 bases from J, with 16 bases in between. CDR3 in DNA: TGCAGCGTCGGAAGGCGTTTGAGTACTGAAGCTTTCTTT. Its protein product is CSVGRRLSTEAFF.

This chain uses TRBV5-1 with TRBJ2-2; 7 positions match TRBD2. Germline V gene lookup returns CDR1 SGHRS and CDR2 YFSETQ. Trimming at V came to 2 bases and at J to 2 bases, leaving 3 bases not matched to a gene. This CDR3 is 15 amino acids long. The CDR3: CASSFGDYNTGELFF. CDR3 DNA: TGCGCCAGCAGCTTCGGGGACTACAACACCGGGGAGCTGTTTTTT. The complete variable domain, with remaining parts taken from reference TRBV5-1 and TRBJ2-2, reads KAGVTQTPRYLIKTRGQQVTLSCSPISGHRSVSWYQQTPGQGLQFLFEYFSETQRNKGNFPGRFSGRQFSNSRSEMNVSTLELGDSALYLCASSFGDYNTGELFFGEGSRLTVL.

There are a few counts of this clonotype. CDR3 in amino acids: CASSGKSGGYEQYF. CDR3 sequence (DNA): TGTGCCAGCAGCGGAAAGAGCGGCGGTTACGAGCAGTACTTC. V and J are TRBV4-2 and TRBJ2-7; tentatively, D is TRBD2 (5 bases). Trimming stripped 5 bases from V and 4 bases from J, with 15 bases between. The CDR3 loop spans 14 amino acids. Germline V CDR1 and CDR2: LGHNA, YNFKEQ.

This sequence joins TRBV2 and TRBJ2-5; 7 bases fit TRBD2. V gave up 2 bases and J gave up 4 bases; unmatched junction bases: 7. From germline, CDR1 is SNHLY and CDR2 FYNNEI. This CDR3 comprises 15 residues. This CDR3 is CASSETEGRGETQYF. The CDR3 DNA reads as TGTGCCAGCAGTGAAACAGAGGGGAGGGGAGAGACCCAGTACTTC.

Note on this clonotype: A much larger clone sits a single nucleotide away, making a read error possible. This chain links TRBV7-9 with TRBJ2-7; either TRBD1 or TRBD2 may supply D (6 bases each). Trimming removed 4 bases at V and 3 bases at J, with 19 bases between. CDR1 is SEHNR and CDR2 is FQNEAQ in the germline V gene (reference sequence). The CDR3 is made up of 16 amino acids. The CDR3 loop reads CASSWDRDGGLYEQYF. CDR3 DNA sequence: TGTGCCAGCAGCTGGGACCGGGACGGGGGCCTCTACGAGCAGTACTTC.

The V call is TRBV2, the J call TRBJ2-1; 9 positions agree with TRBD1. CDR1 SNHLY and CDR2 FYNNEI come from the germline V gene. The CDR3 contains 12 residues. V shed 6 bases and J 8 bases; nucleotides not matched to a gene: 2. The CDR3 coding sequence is TGTGCCAGCAGGGACAGGGGTGATGAGCAGTTCTTC. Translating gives CASRDRGDEQFF.

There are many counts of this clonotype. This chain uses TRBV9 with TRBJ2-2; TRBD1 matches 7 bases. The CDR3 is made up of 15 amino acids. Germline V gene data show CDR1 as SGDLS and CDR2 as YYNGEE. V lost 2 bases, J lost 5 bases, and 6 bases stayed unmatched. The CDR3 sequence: CASSVAQGSTGELFF. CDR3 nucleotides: TGTGCCAGCAGCGTGGCACAGGGGAGTACCGGGGAGCTGTTTTTT.

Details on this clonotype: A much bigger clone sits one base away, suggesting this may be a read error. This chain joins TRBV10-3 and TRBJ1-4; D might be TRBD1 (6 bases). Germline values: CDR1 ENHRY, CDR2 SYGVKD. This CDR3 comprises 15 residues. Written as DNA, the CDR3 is TGTGCCAGCAGTCCCTCCGGGGGGCGAGATGAAAAACTGTTTTTT. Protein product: CASSPSGGRDEKLFF.

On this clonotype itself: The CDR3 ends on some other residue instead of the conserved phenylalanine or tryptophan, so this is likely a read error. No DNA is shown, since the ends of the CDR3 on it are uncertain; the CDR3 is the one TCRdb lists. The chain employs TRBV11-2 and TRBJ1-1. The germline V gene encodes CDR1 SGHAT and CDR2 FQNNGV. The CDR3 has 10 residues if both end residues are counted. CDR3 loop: CASSLVGGVY.

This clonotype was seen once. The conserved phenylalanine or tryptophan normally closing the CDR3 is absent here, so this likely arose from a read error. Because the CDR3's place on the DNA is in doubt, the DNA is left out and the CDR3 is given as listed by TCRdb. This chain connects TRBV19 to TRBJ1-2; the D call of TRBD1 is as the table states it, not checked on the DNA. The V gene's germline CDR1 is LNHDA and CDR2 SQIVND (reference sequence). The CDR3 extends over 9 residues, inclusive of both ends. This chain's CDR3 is CASREQGPD.

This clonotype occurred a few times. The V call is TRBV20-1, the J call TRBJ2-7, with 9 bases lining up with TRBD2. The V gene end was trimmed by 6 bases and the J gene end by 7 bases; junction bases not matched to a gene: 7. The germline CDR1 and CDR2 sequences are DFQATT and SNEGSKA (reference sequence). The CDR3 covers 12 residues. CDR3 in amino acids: CSAGGRAGEQYF. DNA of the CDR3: TGCAGTGCGGGCGGGAGGGCCGGTGAGCAGTACTTC.